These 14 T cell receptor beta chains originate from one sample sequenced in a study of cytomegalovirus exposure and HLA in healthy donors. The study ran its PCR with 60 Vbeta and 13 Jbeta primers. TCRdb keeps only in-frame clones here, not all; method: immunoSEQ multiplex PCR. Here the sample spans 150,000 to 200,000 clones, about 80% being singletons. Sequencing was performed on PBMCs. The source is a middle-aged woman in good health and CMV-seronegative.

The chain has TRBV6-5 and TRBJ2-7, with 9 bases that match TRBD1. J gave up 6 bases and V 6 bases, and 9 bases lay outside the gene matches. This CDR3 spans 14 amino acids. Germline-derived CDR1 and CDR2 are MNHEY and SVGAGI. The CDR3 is CASSPGQGTFEQYF. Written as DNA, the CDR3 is TGTGCCAGCAGCCCGGGACAGGGCACTTTCGAGCAGTACTTC.

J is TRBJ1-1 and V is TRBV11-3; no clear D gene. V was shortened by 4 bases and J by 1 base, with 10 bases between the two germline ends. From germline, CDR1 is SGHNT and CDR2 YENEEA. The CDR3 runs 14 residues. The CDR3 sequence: CASSSATQNTEAFF. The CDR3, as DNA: TGTGCCAGCAGCTCCGCGACACAGAACACTGAAGCTTTCTTT.

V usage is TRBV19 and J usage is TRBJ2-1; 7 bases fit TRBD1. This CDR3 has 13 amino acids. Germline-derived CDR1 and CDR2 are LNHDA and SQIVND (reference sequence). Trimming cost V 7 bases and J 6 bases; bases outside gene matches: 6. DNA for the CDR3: TGTGCCAGTAATAGGGGGCCGCTCAATGAGCAGTTCTTC. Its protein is CASNRGPLNEQFF.

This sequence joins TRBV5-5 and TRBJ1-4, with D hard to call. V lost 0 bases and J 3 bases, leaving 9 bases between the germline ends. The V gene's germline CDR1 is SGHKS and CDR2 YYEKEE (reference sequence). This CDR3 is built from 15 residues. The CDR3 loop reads CASSLGSTANEKLFF. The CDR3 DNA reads TGTGCCAGCAGCTTGGGATCGACTGCTAATGAAAAACTGTTTTTT.

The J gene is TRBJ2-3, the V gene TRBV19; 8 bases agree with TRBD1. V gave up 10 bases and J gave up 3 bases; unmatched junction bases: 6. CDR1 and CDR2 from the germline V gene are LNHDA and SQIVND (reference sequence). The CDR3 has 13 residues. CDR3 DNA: TGTGCCACAGGGGGCAGAGAGACAGATACGCAGTATTTT. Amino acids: CATGGRETDTQYF.

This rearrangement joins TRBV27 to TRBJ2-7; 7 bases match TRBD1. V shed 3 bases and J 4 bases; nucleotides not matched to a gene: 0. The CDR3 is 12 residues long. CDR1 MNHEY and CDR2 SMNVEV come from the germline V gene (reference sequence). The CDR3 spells CASSLGQYEQYV. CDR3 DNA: TGTGCCAGCAGTTTGGGACAGTACGAGCAGTACGTC.

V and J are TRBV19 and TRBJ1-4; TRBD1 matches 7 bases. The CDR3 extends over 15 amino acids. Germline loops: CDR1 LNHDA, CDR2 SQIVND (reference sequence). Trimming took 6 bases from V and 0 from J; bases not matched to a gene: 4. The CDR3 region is CASRGQATTNEKLFF. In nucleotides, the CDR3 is TGTGCCAGTAGAGGACAGGCTACAACTAATGAAAAACTGTTTTTT.

In nucleotides, the CDR3 is TGCGCCAGCAGCCAAGAGGCCGGACAGGGTGGGGAGGCCCAGTACTTC. Residues: CASSQEAGQGGEAQYF. The chain carries TRBV4-3 and TRBJ2-5; 8 nucleotides align to TRBD1. The CDR3 is made up of 16 amino acids. J lost 9 bases, V lost 0 bases, and 12 bases had no gene match. CDR1 is LGHNA and CDR2 is YSLEER in the germline V gene.

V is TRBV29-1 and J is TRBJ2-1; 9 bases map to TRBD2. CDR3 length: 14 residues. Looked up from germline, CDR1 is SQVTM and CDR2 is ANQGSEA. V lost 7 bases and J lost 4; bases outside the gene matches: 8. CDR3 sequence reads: CSASTSGLYNEQFF. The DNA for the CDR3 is TGCAGCGCCAGTACTAGCGGGCTTTACAATGAGCAGTTCTTC.

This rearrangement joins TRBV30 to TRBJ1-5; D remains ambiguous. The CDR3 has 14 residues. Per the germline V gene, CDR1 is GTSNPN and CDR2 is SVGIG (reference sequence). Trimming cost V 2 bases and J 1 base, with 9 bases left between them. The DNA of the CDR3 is TGTGCCTGGAGTTCTAGATGGAGCAATCAGCCCCAGCATTTT. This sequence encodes CAWSSRWSNQPQHF.

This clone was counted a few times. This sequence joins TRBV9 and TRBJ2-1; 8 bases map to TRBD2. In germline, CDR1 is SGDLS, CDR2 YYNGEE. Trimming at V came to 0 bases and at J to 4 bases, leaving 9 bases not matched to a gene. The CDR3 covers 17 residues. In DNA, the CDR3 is TGTGCCAGCAGCGTAGGTAGCGGGGTGGAGGGGTACAATGAGCAGTTCTTC. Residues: CASSVGSGVEGYNEQFF.

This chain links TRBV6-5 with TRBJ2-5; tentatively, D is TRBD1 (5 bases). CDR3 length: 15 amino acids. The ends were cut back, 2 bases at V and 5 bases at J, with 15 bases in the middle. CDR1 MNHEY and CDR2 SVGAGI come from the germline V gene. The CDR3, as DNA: TGTGCCAGCAGTTACGGGCCCTCCGCAGGGGAGACCCAGTACTTC. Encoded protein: CASSYGPSAGETQYF.

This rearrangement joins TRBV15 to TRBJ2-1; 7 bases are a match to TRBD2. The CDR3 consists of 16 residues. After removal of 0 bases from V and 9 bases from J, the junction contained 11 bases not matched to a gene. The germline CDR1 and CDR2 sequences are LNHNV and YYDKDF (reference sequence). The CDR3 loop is CATSRDRTWGGGEQFF. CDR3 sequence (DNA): TGTGCCACCAGCAGAGATCGGACCTGGGGGGGAGGTGAGCAGTTCTTC.

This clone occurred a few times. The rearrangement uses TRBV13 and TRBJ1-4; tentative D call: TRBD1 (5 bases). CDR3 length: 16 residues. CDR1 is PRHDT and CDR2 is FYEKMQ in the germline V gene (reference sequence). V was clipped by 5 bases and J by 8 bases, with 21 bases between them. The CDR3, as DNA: TGTGCCAGCAGCCCCCCGGCGAAAGGGGCCGGAGAAAAACTGTTTTTT. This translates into CASSPPAKGAGEKLFF.